One sample yielded the 3 T cell receptor beta chains listed below, sequenced in a study of post-analysis software for immune sequencing data. These receptors have no known antigen. TCR beta libraries were prepared from cDNA with unique molecular identifiers. One entry per CDR3 protein results from TCRdb running MiXCR on the PCR reads. The sample lists about half a million distinct CDR3 sequences, under 40% occurring once. Study-level findings and limits: Included in a set of about five TRBV segments more frequent in patients than controls were TRBV5-6, TRBV5-1 and TRBV20-1.

Material for sequencing was blood. These receptors were taken from a girl aged 2 to 17 with multiple sclerosis.

This clonotype was observed a handful of times. The chain employs TRBV6-5 and TRBJ2-2; D is perhaps TRBD1 (6 bases). From germline, CDR1 is MNHEY and CDR2 SVGAGI. Between the trimmed V and J ends, which lost 4 bases and 6 bases, there was a span of 12 bases. The CDR3 loop spans 14 amino acids. The CDR3 loop reads CASSSQGEPGELFF. The CDR3 nucleotides read TGTGCCAGCAGTTCACAGGGAGAGCCCGGGGAGCTGTTTTTT.

The rearrangement joins TRBV29-1 to TRBJ2-1; TRBD1 matches 8 bases. Germline V CDR1 and CDR2: SQVTM, ANQGSEA. The CDR3 runs 17 residues. The V and J ends lost 4 bases and 6 bases, in that order; junction bases with no gene match: 17. For the CDR3, the DNA is TGCAGCGTTGGAGCAGGGGGCACTCATGGGTTACTCAATGAGCAGTTCTTC. Translating gives CSVGAGGTHGLLNEQFF.

The sample holds a few counts of this clonotype. The V call is TRBV5-6, the J call TRBJ1-1; D ambiguous. The CDR3 has 12 residues. Trimming stripped 0 bases from V and 11 bases from J, with 11 bases between. CDR1 and CDR2 from the germline V gene are SGHDT and YYEEEE. The CDR3 sequence is CASSLGQGWAFF. DNA for the CDR3: TGTGCCAGCAGCTTGGGACAAGGATGGGCTTTCTTT.